The 32 T cell receptor beta chains in this list originate from one sample, sequenced in a study of OX40 agonist ivuxolimab in advanced cancers. Repertoires were generated with immunoSEQ multiplex PCR, while TCRdb's copy carries only in-frame clones and drops some. This sample has about 120,000 clones, with 80% to 90% found just once. The source was CD4+ or CD8+ T cells sorted from blood, collected in a trial of the OX40 agonist ivuxolimab. These TCRs come from an adult with an advanced solid tumor such as melanoma, head and neck, liver or kidney cancer.

This clone occurred once. The chain employs TRBV5-1 and TRBJ2-1, with 12 bases aligning to TRBD2. Germline-derived CDR1 and CDR2 are SGHRS and YFSETQ. V lost 4 bases, J lost 0 bases, and 8 bases stayed unmatched. The CDR3 loop spans 18 amino acids. The CDR3 here is CASSPTSGGPSSYNEQFF. The CDR3 nucleotides are TGCGCCAGCAGCCCCACTAGCGGGGGGCCAAGCTCCTACAATGAGCAGTTCTTC. Full variable domain (missing parts from reference TRBV5-1 and TRBJ2-1): KAGVTQTPRYLIKTRGQQVTLSCSPISGHRSVSWYQQTPGQGLQFLFEYFSETQRNKGNFPGRFSGRQFSNSRSEMNVSTLELGDSALYLCASSPTSGGPSSYNEQFFGPGTRLTVL.

The chain uses TRBV30 and TRBJ1-5; D uncertain. Germline V gives CDR1 GTSNPN, CDR2 SVGIG (reference sequence). The V end lost 0 bases, the J end lost 5 bases, and 5 bases lay between the germline ends. This CDR3 region has 12 residues. The CDR3 loop reads CAWSVWDQPQHF. DNA for the CDR3: TGTGCCTGGAGTGTATGGGATCAGCCCCAGCATTTT.

The rearrangement joins TRBV10-2 to TRBJ2-5; D ambiguous. The CDR3 covers 12 residues. Trimming removed 6 bases from V and 5 bases from J, with 10 bases in between. The germline V gene encodes CDR1 WSHSY and CDR2 SAAADI. The CDR3 DNA sequence: TGCGCCAGCAGGAAAAGTTTGGAGACCCAGTACTTC. This gives the protein CASRKSLETQYF.

The chain combines TRBV5-1 with TRBJ2-3; possibly TRBD1 for D (5 bases). CDR3 length: 14 residues. The V gene's germline CDR1 is SGHRS and CDR2 YFSETQ. The germline V and J ends were trimmed by 5 bases and 5 bases, with 15 bases remaining between them. In nucleotides, the CDR3 is TGCGCCAGCAGTCGAAGACAGACGAAAGATACGCAGTATTTT. This sequence encodes CASSRRQTKDTQYF.

The genes are TRBV6-5 and TRBJ1-2; D is undetermined. The CDR3 is 15 amino acids. CDR1 MNHEY and CDR2 SVGAGI come from the germline V gene. Deletions cut 0 bases from V and 4 bases from J, with 12 bases between. The CDR3 sequence: CASSYSHLGSYGYTF. The CDR3 DNA sequence: TGTGCCAGCAGTTACTCACACCTCGGGAGCTATGGCTACACCTTC.

The J gene is TRBJ2-2, the V gene TRBV2; TRBD2 agrees at 7 bases. This CDR3 is 14 amino acids long. The germline CDR1 and CDR2 sequences are SNHLY and FYNNEI. V gave up 7 bases and J gave up 6 bases; unmatched junction bases: 8. This CDR3 is CASKGAGWSGELFF. CDR3 nucleotides: TGTGCCAGCAAGGGAGCGGGGTGGTCCGGGGAGCTGTTTTTT.

This chain links TRBV28 with TRBJ1-1, with D possibly being TRBD1 (6 bases). CDR1 is MDHEN and CDR2 is SYDVKM in the germline V gene. Deletions cut 5 bases from V and 9 bases from J, with 19 bases between. CDR3 length equals 14 residues. This chain's CDR3 is CASSEHTGSRKAFF. CDR3 in DNA: TGTGCCAGCAGTGAACACACAGGGAGCCGAAAAGCTTTCTTT.

This chain's CDR3 is CSATMTSTDTQYF. CDR3 DNA sequence: TGCAGCGCGACGATGACTAGCACAGATACGCAGTATTTT. The chain links TRBV29-1 to TRBJ2-3; D uncertain. The germline V gene encodes CDR1 SQVTM and CDR2 ANQGSEA. V shed 7 bases and J shed 0 bases, with 11 bases lying between them. CDR3 length: 13 residues.

Here the CDR3 reads CASSLAGVEGNQPQHF. The CDR3 DNA follows: TGTGCCAGCAGCTTAGCTGGGGTTGAGGGCAATCAGCCCCAGCATTTT. The chain uses TRBV7-2 and TRBJ1-5; D gene ambiguous. Between the trimmed V and J ends, which lost 0 bases and 2 bases, there was a span of 11 bases. CDR1 and CDR2 from the germline V gene are SGHTA and FQGNSA. The CDR3 is 16 residues long.

This clone came up once. CDR3 loop: CASSFGYPYTEAFF. The CDR3, as DNA: TGTGCCAGCAGTTTCGGCTATCCTTACACTGAAGCTTTCTTT. The V gene is TRBV27, the J gene TRBJ1-1; D uncertain. Looked up from germline, CDR1 is MNHEY and CDR2 is SMNVEV (reference sequence). There are 14 residues in the CDR3. Trimming took 3 bases from V and 3 from J, leaving 11 bases between them.

This chain joins TRBV19 and TRBJ1-1; weak D call: TRBD1 (6 bases). This CDR3 spans 17 amino acids. Germline V lookup: CDR1 LNHDA, CDR2 SQIVND (reference sequence). V lost 3 bases and J 0 bases, leaving 17 bases between the germline ends. In DNA form, the CDR3 reads TGTGCCAGTAGTATCGAACTCTGGACAGAAATGAACACTGAAGCTTTCTTT. It encodes CASSIELWTEMNTEAFF.

The chain is built from TRBV4-2 and TRBJ2-3, with D uncertain. The germline CDR1 and CDR2 sequences are LGHNA and YNFKEQ. The CDR3 is 17 amino acids. The V gene lost 1 base and the J gene lost 5 bases, with 19 bases spanning the gap. CDR3 amino acids: CASSQGTDPWFGDTQYF. CDR3 coding DNA: TGTGCCAGCAGCCAAGGGACCGATCCTTGGTTCGGAGATACGCAGTATTTT.

This clone was picked up one time. The chain links TRBV7-2 to TRBJ1-3; 8 bases match TRBD1. The length of the CDR3 is 16 residues. Germline CDR1 reads SGHTA; CDR2 reads FQGNSA. Trimming cost V 5 bases and J 4 bases; bases outside gene matches: 10. The CDR3: CASSPSQGAIGNTIYF. The CDR3 DNA sequence: TGTGCCAGCAGCCCTAGCCAGGGGGCTATAGGAAACACCATATATTTT.

The chain is built from TRBV6-5 and TRBJ2-3, with a possible D match to TRBD2 (6 bases). The CDR3 has 15 amino acids. Germline-derived CDR1 and CDR2 are MNHEY and SVGAGI. The V end lost 2 bases, the J end lost 2 bases, and 11 bases lay between the germline ends. The CDR3 reads CASSYGTSFTDTQYF. CDR3 DNA sequence: TGTGCCAGCAGTTACGGGACTTCGTTCACAGATACGCAGTATTTT.

This clone was counted only a few times. This chain links TRBV7-9 with TRBJ2-7; D call uncertain. The CDR3 is 13 amino acids. The V and J ends lost 4 bases and 3 bases respectively, with 10 bases between them. Germline loops: CDR1 SEHNR, CDR2 FQNEAQ (reference sequence). The CDR3 DNA sequence: TGTGCCAGCAGCTCCTATCGAGGCTACGAGCAGTACTTC. Protein sequence: CASSSYRGYEQYF. The variable domain in full, completed from reference TRBV7-9 and TRBJ2-7, reads DTGVSQNPRHKITKRGQNVTFRCDPISEHNRLYWYRQTLGQGPEFLTYFQNEAQLEKSRLLSDRFSAERPKGSFSTLEIQRTEQGDSAMYLCASSSYRGYEQYFGPGTRLTVT.

V and J are TRBV18 and TRBJ2-7; D unresolved. V was trimmed by 3 bases and J by 6 bases, leaving 15 bases between them. Germline V gives CDR1 KGHSH, CDR2 LQKENI. The CDR3 consists of 14 residues. The CDR3 here is CASSPGVGSTEQYF. CDR3 DNA: TGTGCCAGCTCACCCGGCGTGGGGTCGACCGAGCAGTACTTC.

The genes are TRBV7-9 and TRBJ1-1; D is possibly TRBD1 (6 bases). V lost 3 bases, J lost 8 bases, and 22 bases lay in between. Germline CDR1 and CDR2: SEHNR and FQNEAQ (reference sequence). The CDR3 sequence is 16 residues long. The CDR3 is CASSFFGGQSGDEAFF. The CDR3 DNA reads TGTGCCAGCAGCTTTTTTGGGGGGCAGTCGGGAGACGAAGCTTTCTTT. Supplemented by reference TRBV7-9 and TRBJ1-1, the full variable domain reads DTGVSQNPRHKITKRGQNVTFRCDPISEHNRLYWYRQTLGQGPEFLTYFQNEAQLEKSRLLSDRFSAERPKGSFSTLEIQRTEQGDSAMYLCASSFFGGQSGDEAFFGQGTRLTVV.

The chain links TRBV13 to TRBJ2-3, with a tentative D call TRBD2 (5 bases). Per the germline V gene, CDR1 is PRHDT and CDR2 is FYEKMQ (reference sequence). V was clipped by 8 bases and J by 2 bases, with 14 bases between them. The CDR3 runs to 14 residues. The CDR3 DNA sequence: TGTGCCAGCGCCCGAGGGTCTTTCACAGATACGCAGTATTTT. The encoded protein is CASARGSFTDTQYF.

This clone was picked up one time. CDR3 sequence: CASIPGALEEQFF. In nucleotides, the CDR3 is TGTGCCAGCATCCCCGGAGCCCTGGAGGAGCAGTTCTTC. The chain recombines TRBV7-9 with TRBJ2-1; the D is unclear. There are 13 residues in the CDR3. Trimming took off 7 bases at V and 10 bases at J, with 17 bases between the two ends. Germline assignment: CDR1 SEHNR and CDR2 FQNEAQ (reference sequence). The complete variable domain, with remaining parts taken from reference TRBV7-9 and TRBJ2-1, reads DTGVSQNPRHKITKRGQNVTFRCDPISEHNRLYWYRQTLGQGPEFLTYFQNEAQLEKSRLLSDRFSAERPKGSFSTLEIQRTEQGDSAMYLCASIPGALEEQFFGPGTRLTVL.

The V gene is TRBV7-2, the J gene TRBJ1-4; 11 positions match TRBD1. Germline lookup yields CDR1 SGHTA and CDR2 FQGNSA. The V and J ends lost 5 bases and 12 bases, in that order; junction bases with no gene match: 8. CDR3 size: 14 residues. CDR3 coding DNA: TGTGCCAGCAGCCCGGACAGGGGGCGCGGTGAACTGTTTTTT. It yields the protein CASSPDRGRGELFF.

The chain recombines TRBV5-5 with TRBJ1-1; D is unclear. The CDR3 spans 11 residues. The germline V gene encodes CDR1 SGHKS and CDR2 YYEKEE (reference sequence). The V end lost 4 bases, the J end lost 6 bases, and 7 bases lay between the germline ends. CDR3 nucleotides: TGTGCCAGCAGCGTAGAGGCTGAAGCTTTCTTT. Amino acid sequence: CASSVEAEAFF.

The rearrangement uses TRBV29-1 and TRBJ2-1, with D perhaps assigned TRBD1 or TRBD2 (5 bases each). The CDR3 consists of 15 residues. Germline V gene sequence: CDR1 SQVTM, CDR2 ANQGSEA. Between the trimmed V and J ends, which lost 4 bases and 8 bases, there was a span of 21 bases. The CDR3 DNA reads as TGCAGCGTTGGCCGGGGCTCAAGCGGTAGCGATGAGCAGTTCTTC. Its protein product is CSVGRGSSGSDEQFF.

The chain recombines TRBV5-4 with TRBJ1-2, with D possibly TRBD1 on 5 matching bases. The CDR3 length is 15 residues. From germline, CDR1 is SGHNT and CDR2 YYREEE (reference sequence). Trimming took off 3 bases at V and 6 bases at J, with 18 bases between the two ends. CDR3 region: CASSSTTGGRDGYTF. The CDR3 nucleotides read TGTGCCAGCAGCTCAACCACGGGGGGTCGGGATGGCTACACCTTC.

The genes are TRBV19 and TRBJ2-1; D not certain. V shed 1 base and J shed 0 bases, with 7 bases lying between them. The CDR3 totals 15 residues. Germline V gene lookup returns CDR1 LNHDA and CDR2 SQIVND (reference sequence). The CDR3 protein is CASSIGASSYNEQFF. The DNA of the CDR3 is TGTGCCAGTAGTATAGGGGCGAGCTCCTACAATGAGCAGTTCTTC.

The V call is TRBV10-1, the J call TRBJ2-2; D is perhaps TRBD2 (6 bases). CDR1 and CDR2 from the germline V gene are WNHNN and SYGVQD (reference sequence). V was pared by 7 bases and J by 1 base, with 10 bases between. This CDR3 is built from 14 residues. CDR3 residues: CASTVAVNTGELFF. The CDR3 nucleotides read TGCGCCAGCACCGTAGCGGTGAACACCGGGGAGCTGTTTTTT.

The J gene is TRBJ1-4, the V gene TRBV28; possible D gene TRBD1, 5 bases. Germline CDR1 MDHEN, CDR2 SYDVKM. The CDR3 length is 13 residues. Trimming removed 10 bases from V and 14 bases from J, with 23 bases in between. The CDR3 DNA reads TGTGCCACCATGGGACCGCCTCTGGAAAGGCTGTTTTTT. It is translated as CATMGPPLERLFF.

The gene calls are TRBV5-6 and TRBJ2-1; TRBD2 aligns across 12 bases. The CDR3 sequence is 16 residues long. The germline gives CDR1 SGHDT, CDR2 YYEEEE. The ends lost 4 bases at V and 7 bases at J; junction bases unmatched: 9. For the CDR3, the DNA is TGTGCCAGCAGCCCTACACTAGCGGGGGGTCGAAATGAGCAGTTCTTC. It encodes CASSPTLAGGRNEQFF.

The chain employs TRBV19 and TRBJ2-4, with D perhaps TRBD1 (7 bases). The CDR3 spans 11 residues. Germline-derived CDR1 and CDR2 are LNHDA and SQIVND (reference sequence). V shed 9 bases and J shed 7 bases, with 10 bases lying between them. CDR3 region: CASAGGNIQYF. CDR3 nucleotides: TGTGCCAGCGCAGGGGGGAACATTCAGTACTTC. The variable domain in full, completed from reference TRBV19 and TRBJ2-4, reads DGGITQSPKYLFRKEGQNVTLSCEQNLNHDAMYWYRQDPGQGLRLIYYSQIVNDFQKGDIAEGYSVSREKKESFPLTVTSAQKNPTAFYLCASAGGNIQYFGAGTRLSVL.

The V call is TRBV9, the J call TRBJ2-7; 7 nucleotides match TRBD1. Trimming took 0 bases from V and 1 from J; bases not matched to a gene: 1. Per germline, CDR1 SGDLS and CDR2 YYNGEE. This CDR3 is 14 amino acids long. The CDR3 protein is CASSVGGQSYEQYF. The CDR3 nucleotides are TGTGCCAGCAGCGTAGGGGGACAGTCCTACGAGCAGTACTTC.

This chain uses TRBV6-1 with TRBJ1-4; 7 bases agree with TRBD1. The V gene's germline CDR1 is MNHNS and CDR2 SASEGT. The V and J ends lost 7 bases and 8 bases, in that order; junction bases with no gene match: 7. This CDR3 spans 13 amino acids. The CDR3 DNA reads TGTGCCAGCACTAACGGACAGGCCGAAAAACTGTTTTTT. Protein: CASTNGQAEKLFF.

This chain joins TRBV5-1 and TRBJ2-3; D might be TRBD1 or TRBD2, each matching 5 bases. Germline V gives CDR1 SGHRS, CDR2 YFSETQ. The CDR3 spans 13 residues. V lost 7 bases and J 4 bases, leaving 13 bases between the germline ends. CDR3 protein: CASSGTLSDTQYF. DNA for the CDR3: TGCGCCAGCTCCGGGACCCTTTCAGATACGCAGTATTTT. The entire variable domain, with the rest obtained from reference TRBV5-1 and TRBJ2-3, is as follows: KAGVTQTPRYLIKTRGQQVTLSCSPISGHRSVSWYQQTPGQGLQFLFEYFSETQRNKGNFPGRFSGRQFSNSRSEMNVSTLELGDSALYLCASSGTLSDTQYFGPGTRLTVL.

The gene calls are TRBV5-1 and TRBJ2-6; D uncertain. With 4 bases removed from V and 0 bases from J, the gap between germline ends came to 2 bases. The CDR3 contains 13 residues. Germline V gene data show CDR1 as SGHRS and CDR2 as YFSETQ. CDR3 sequence (DNA): TGCGCCAGCAGCCCCTCTGGGGCCAACGTCCTGACTTTC. This sequence encodes CASSPSGANVLTF.